Each of the 18 T cell receptor beta chains below was sequenced from the same sample in a study of blood T cell repertoires in COVID-19. Profiled with immunoSEQ multiplex PCR; TCRdb holds only in-frame clones, not every one. The table lists about 210,000 clones, 70% to 85% of them singletons. The sequencing input was peripheral blood. Receptor source: a man aged 50-60 years with active or convalescent COVID-19.

This clone appeared a few times. The chain combines TRBV7-9 with TRBJ2-5; D might be TRBD2 (5 bases). Germline V CDR1 and CDR2: SEHNR, FQNEAQ (reference sequence). Trimming removed 3 bases at V and 4 bases at J, with 9 bases between. The CDR3 covers 13 residues. The CDR3 DNA sequence: TGTGCCAGCAGCTTCGGGGTTGGAGAGACCCAGTACTTC. Residues: CASSFGVGETQYF.

The genes are TRBV7-2 and TRBJ1-1; 9 positions match TRBD1. Germline CDR1 reads SGHTA; CDR2 reads FQGNSA. Trimming took 1 base from V and 4 from J; bases not matched to a gene: 4. CDR3 size: 15 residues. The CDR3 sequence: CASSLGDRAATEAFF. Here the CDR3 DNA reads TGTGCCAGCAGCTTAGGGGACAGGGCGGCCACTGAAGCTTTCTTT.

This CDR3 reads CASTTGPQNANYGYTF. DNA for the CDR3: TGTGCCAGCACCACCGGTCCCCAAAACGCTAACTATGGCTACACCTTC. The chain employs TRBV5-5 and TRBJ1-2; no firm D call. Germline loops: CDR1 SGHKS, CDR2 YYEKEE (reference sequence). V gave up 6 bases and J gave up 0 bases, with 18 bases separating them. The CDR3 covers 16 residues.

The chain links TRBV4-1 to TRBJ2-7; possible D gene TRBD2, 6 bases. Per the germline V gene, CDR1 is MGHRA and CDR2 is YSYEKL. V lost 6 bases to trimming and J lost 3 bases, with 15 bases between them. The CDR3 sequence is 14 residues long. This CDR3 reads CASSKGRGGYEQYF. Written as DNA, the CDR3 is TGCGCCAGCAGTAAGGGAAGGGGAGGCTACGAGCAGTACTTC.

This clone was observed a few times. The V call is TRBV20-1, the J call TRBJ2-3; D remains ambiguous. V lost 3 bases and J 2 bases, leaving 6 bases between the germline ends. The germline V gene encodes CDR1 DFQATT and CDR2 SNEGSKA (reference sequence). This CDR3 spans 12 amino acids. CDR3 amino acids: CSASSDTDTQYF. CDR3 bases: TGCAGTGCTAGTTCAGACACAGATACGCAGTATTTT.

The chain is built from TRBV7-8 and TRBJ1-2; 11 bases agree with TRBD1. Trimming took 5 bases from V and 5 from J; bases not matched to a gene: 7. CDR3 size: 15 residues. In germline, CDR1 is SGHVS, CDR2 FQNEAQ. CDR3 region: CASSRGQGARYGYTF. The CDR3 DNA is TGTGCCAGCAGCCGAGGACAGGGGGCACGATATGGCTACACCTTC.

The gene calls are TRBV7-9 and TRBJ2-1; 13 bases match TRBD2. The CDR3 covers 19 residues. V was pared by 5 bases and J by 3 bases, with 13 bases of the junction left unmatched. The germline CDR1 and CDR2 sequences are SEHNR and FQNEAQ (reference sequence). The CDR3 bases are TGTGCCAGCAGCCCATATGAGGGGACTAGCGGGACCAACTACAATGAGCAGTTCTTC. Its translation: CASSPYEGTSGTNYNEQFF.

This chain connects TRBV7-9 to TRBJ2-3; perhaps TRBD2 as D (5 bases). The V end was cut by 1 base, the J end by 3 bases, with 8 bases between. The germline V gene encodes CDR1 SEHNR and CDR2 FQNEAQ (reference sequence). The CDR3 loop spans 14 amino acids. The CDR3: CASSLDRLTDTQYF. DNA for the CDR3: TGTGCCAGCAGCTTAGATCGACTAACAGATACGCAGTATTTT.

This clone was detected only a few times. V usage is TRBV24-1 and J usage is TRBJ2-1, with D perhaps TRBD2 (6 bases). Germline assignment: CDR1 KGHDR and CDR2 SFDVKD. There are 18 residues in the CDR3. V lost 0 bases to trimming and J lost 1 base, with 15 bases between them. The CDR3 reads CATSDLGSGDLSYNEQFF. The CDR3 DNA is TGTGCCACCAGTGATTTGGGTTCGGGGGACTTATCCTACAATGAGCAGTTCTTC.

The chain has TRBV19 and TRBJ2-1, with 11 positions matching TRBD2. Per the germline V gene, CDR1 is LNHDA and CDR2 is SQIVND (reference sequence). The CDR3 has 14 amino acids. With V trimmed by 5 bases and J by 9 bases, 6 bases remained unmatched. CDR3 in DNA: TGTGCCAGTAGTCCGGGACTAGCGGCGTCTGAGCAGTTCTTC. As protein: CASSPGLAASEQFF.

The J gene is TRBJ1-5, the V gene TRBV7-2, with D perhaps TRBD1 (5 bases). Germline V gives CDR1 SGHTA, CDR2 FQGNSA. CDR3 length: 15 amino acids. Trimming took 5 bases from V and 4 from J, leaving 15 bases between them. CDR3 nucleotide sequence: TGTGCCAGCAGCCCCTGGGGGGGGGTTAATCAGCCCCAGCATTTT. Amino acid sequence: CASSPWGGVNQPQHF.

This clone was seen a handful of times. This rearrangement joins TRBV4-3 to TRBJ2-2, with 8 bases that match TRBD2. From germline, CDR1 is LGHNA and CDR2 YSLEER. This CDR3 is 15 amino acids long. Germline trimming cut 4 bases from V and 4 bases from J; bases unmatched to any gene: 5. CDR3 DNA sequence: TGCGCCAGCAGCCTGGGACTAGTCCGCACCGGGGAGCTGTTTTTT. Translating it yields CASSLGLVRTGELFF.

The chain recombines TRBV19 with TRBJ2-3; tentative D call: TRBD2 (5 bases). V was shortened by 7 bases and J by 5 bases, with 19 bases between the two germline ends. The CDR3 is 15 residues long. Germline assignment: CDR1 LNHDA and CDR2 SQIVND (reference sequence). The CDR3 nucleotides read TGTGCCAGTACCCCGAGTGTTCTCCGGGGAGATACGCAGTATTTT. Translating it yields CASTPSVLRGDTQYF.

This clone was seen only a few times. This chain connects TRBV6-2 or TRBV6-3 to TRBJ2-7, with TRBD1 identical over 7 bases. Germline-derived CDR1 and CDR2 are MNHEY and SVGEGT. The CDR3 has 13 amino acids. V dropped 0 bases and J dropped 5; count of bases not matched to a gene: 1. As DNA, the CDR3 is TGTGCCAGCAGTTACTCGACAGGGAACGAGCAGTACTTC. Amino acid sequence: CASSYSTGNEQYF.

The chain combines TRBV7-9 with TRBJ1-1; no clear D. V dropped 5 bases and J dropped 4 bases, with 11 bases sitting between them. Germline CDR1 SEHNR, CDR2 FQNEAQ (reference sequence). The CDR3 extends over 13 amino acids. This chain's CDR3 is CASSQPFGTEAFF. DNA for the CDR3: TGTGCCAGCAGCCAACCGTTCGGCACTGAAGCTTTCTTT.

The V and J genes are TRBV5-1 and TRBJ2-7; TRBD1 matches at 10 bases. Germline V gene sequence: CDR1 SGHRS, CDR2 YFSETQ. V gave up 2 bases and J gave up 4 bases; unmatched junction bases: 3. The CDR3 totals 14 residues. The CDR3, as DNA: TGCGCCAGCAGCTTCGGGACAGGGGCATACGAGCAGTACTTC. This encodes CASSFGTGAYEQYF.

The V gene is TRBV28, the J gene TRBJ1-1; D gene unclear. Trimming shortened V by 2 bases and J by 5 bases, and 9 bases separated the two germline ends. CDR3 size: 13 residues. Germline-derived CDR1 and CDR2 are MDHEN and SYDVKM. The CDR3 coding sequence is TGTGCCAGCAGTTTACGGGGAGGGACTGAAGCTTTCTTT. It yields the protein CASSLRGGTEAFF.

A word on this clone: At the DNA level, this CDR3 is encoded by other sequences in the same sample as well. J is TRBJ2-2 and V is TRBV3-1 (or the pseudogene TRBV3-2); D ambiguous. Germline V CDR1 and CDR2: LGHDT, YNNKEL (reference sequence). The CDR3 is made up of 13 amino acids. Trimming pared 1 base from V and 5 bases from J, leaving 5 bases between. The CDR3 DNA reads TGTGCCAGCAGCCAAGCTCTAACCGGGGAGCTGTTTTTT. Protein sequence: CASSQALTGELFF.